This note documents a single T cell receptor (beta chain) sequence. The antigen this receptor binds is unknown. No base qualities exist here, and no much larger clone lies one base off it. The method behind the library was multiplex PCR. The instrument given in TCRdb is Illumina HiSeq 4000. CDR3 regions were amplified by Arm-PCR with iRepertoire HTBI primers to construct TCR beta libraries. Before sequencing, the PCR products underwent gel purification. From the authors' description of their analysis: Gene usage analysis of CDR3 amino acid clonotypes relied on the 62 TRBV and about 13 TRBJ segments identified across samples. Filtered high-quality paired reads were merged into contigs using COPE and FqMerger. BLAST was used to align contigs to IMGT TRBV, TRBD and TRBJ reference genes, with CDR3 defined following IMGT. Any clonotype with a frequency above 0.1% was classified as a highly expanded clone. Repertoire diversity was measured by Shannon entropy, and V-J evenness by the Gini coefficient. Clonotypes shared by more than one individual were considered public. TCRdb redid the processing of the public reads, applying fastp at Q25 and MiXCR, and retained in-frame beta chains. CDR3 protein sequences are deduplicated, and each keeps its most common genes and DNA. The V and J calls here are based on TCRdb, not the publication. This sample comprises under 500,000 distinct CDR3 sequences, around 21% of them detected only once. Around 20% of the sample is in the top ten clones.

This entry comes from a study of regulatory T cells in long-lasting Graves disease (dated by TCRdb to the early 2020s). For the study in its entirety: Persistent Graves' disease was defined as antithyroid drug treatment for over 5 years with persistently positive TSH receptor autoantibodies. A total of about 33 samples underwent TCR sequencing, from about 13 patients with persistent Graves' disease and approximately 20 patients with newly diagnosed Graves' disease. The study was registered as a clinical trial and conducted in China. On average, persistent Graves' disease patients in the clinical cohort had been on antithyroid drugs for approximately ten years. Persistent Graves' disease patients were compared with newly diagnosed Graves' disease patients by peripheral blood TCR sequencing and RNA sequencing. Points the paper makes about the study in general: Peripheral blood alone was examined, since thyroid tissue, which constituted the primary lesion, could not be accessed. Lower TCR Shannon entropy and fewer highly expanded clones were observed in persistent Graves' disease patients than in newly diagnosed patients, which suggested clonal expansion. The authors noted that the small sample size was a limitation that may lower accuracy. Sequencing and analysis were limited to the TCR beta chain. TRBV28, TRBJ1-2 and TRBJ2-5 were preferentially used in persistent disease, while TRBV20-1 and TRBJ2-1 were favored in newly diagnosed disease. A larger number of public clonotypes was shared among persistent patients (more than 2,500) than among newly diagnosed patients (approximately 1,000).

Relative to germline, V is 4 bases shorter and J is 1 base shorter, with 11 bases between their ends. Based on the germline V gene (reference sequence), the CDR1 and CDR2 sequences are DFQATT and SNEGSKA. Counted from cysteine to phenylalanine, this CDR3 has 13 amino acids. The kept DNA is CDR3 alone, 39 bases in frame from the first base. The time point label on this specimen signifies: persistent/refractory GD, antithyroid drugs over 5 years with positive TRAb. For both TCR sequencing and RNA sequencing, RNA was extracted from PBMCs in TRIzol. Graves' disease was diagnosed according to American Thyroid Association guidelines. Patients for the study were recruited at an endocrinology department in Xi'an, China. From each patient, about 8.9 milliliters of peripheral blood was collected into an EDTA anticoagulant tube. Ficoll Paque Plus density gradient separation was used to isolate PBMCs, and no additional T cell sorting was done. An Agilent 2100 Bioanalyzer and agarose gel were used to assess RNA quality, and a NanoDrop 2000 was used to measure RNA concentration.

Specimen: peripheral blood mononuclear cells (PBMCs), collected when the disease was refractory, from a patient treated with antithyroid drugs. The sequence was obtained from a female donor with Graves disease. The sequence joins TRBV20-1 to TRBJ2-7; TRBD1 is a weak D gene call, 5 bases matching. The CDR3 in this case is CSANWGLSYEQYF. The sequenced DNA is TGCAGTGCTAATTGGGGCCTGTCCTACGAGCAGTACTTC.